The T cell receptor beta chain under discussion was sequenced for a study of identical twins. This clonotype was seen ten or more times. A single record per CDR3 protein comes from TCRdb applying MiXCR to the 5' RACE reads. Of hundreds of thousands of distinct CDR3 sequences listed, over 5% were seen once; the top ten hold around 1.9%. The CDR3 covers 14 residues. The trim removed 4 bases at V and 5 bases at J, leaving 6 bases unmatched. Germline values: CDR1 SGHRS, CDR2 YFSETQ. The source material was naive T cells sorted from blood. The chain recombines TRBV5-1 with TRBJ2-5, with 9 bases fitting TRBD2. This sequence originates from a man between 18 and 29 years old in good health. The CDR3 DNA reads as TGCGCCAGCAGCATCTTAGCGGGAGCTGAGACCCAGTACTTC. As protein: CASSILAGAETQYF. Supplemented by reference TRBV5-1 and TRBJ2-5, the full variable domain reads KAGVTQTPRYLIKTRGQQVTLSCSPISGHRSVSWYQQTPGQGLQFLFEYFSETQRNKGNFPGRFSGRQFSNSRSEMNVSTLELGDSALYLCASSILAGAETQYFGPGTRLLVL.